Following are 17 T cell receptor beta chains from one sample sequenced in a study of T-cell reconstitution after alpha-beta-depleted transplantation in children. A library of TCRbeta sequences, prepared with unique molecular identifiers, was generated. From the PCR reads, TCRdb called clonotypes with MiXCR, one entry per CDR3 protein. The repertoire holds 330,000 or so distinct CDR3 sequences, with 10% as singletons. This material consisted of PBMCs from the stem cell graft donor, taken from the stem cell graft. These receptors were collected from a human donor who donated a stem cell graft to a child with acute lymphoblastic leukemia.

This clonotype was counted ten times or more. The chain carries TRBV29-1 and TRBJ2-2; D gene unclear. Germline CDR1 and CDR2: SQVTM and ANQGSEA. This CDR3 region has 13 residues. The V end was cut by 2 bases, the J end by 4 bases, with 8 bases between. CDR3 DNA: TGCAGCGTTGAACTAGATGGCACCGGGGAGCTGTTTTTT. It translates to CSVELDGTGELFF.

This clonotype was seen ten or more times. The chain has TRBV29-1 and TRBJ2-3, with D possibly called TRBD1 or TRBD2 (5 bases each). This CDR3 comprises 14 residues. V dropped 7 bases and J dropped 2 bases, with 16 bases sitting between them. Germline CDR1 SQVTM, CDR2 ANQGSEA. CDR3 bases: TGCAGCGGTGGGCGTGGGGACCCCACAGATACGCAGTATTTT. Translated, it gives CSGGRGDPTDTQYF.

As for this clonotype: A read error may explain this, as a much larger clone is one base away. The rearrangement links TRBV9 to TRBJ1-1; D is perhaps TRBD1 (6 bases). V gave up 0 bases and J gave up 3 bases, with 9 bases separating them. Germline values: CDR1 SGDLS, CDR2 YYNGEE. There are 14 residues in the CDR3. This CDR3 reads CASSVGRGDTEAFF. The DNA of the CDR3 is TGTGCCAGCAGCGTAGGTAGGGGGGACACTGAAGCTTTCTTT.

There are a few counts of this clonotype. V usage is TRBV7-9 and J usage is TRBJ2-7; TRBD1 might be the D (6 bases). CDR1 is SEHNR and CDR2 is FQNEAQ in the germline V gene (reference sequence). V shed 5 bases and J shed 3 bases, with 20 bases lying between them. This CDR3 contains 16 residues. The CDR3 coding sequence is TGTGCCAGCAGCCCCAGGCTTCCGGGACACAACTACGAGCAGTACTTC. This encodes CASSPRLPGHNYEQYF.

The chain recombines TRBV7-9 with TRBJ2-3; 8 bases line up with TRBD1. The CDR3 has 15 amino acids. The ends lost 3 bases at V and 4 bases at J; junction bases unmatched: 6. CDR1 and CDR2 (germline): SEHNR, FQNEAQ (reference sequence). DNA of the CDR3: TGTGCCAGCAGCTTCCGGACAGGGATTGCAGATACGCAGTATTTT. Protein product: CASSFRTGIADTQYF.

This clonotype was counted ten times or more. The genes are TRBV9 and TRBJ2-7; 8 positions agree with TRBD2. Germline V gene sequence: CDR1 SGDLS, CDR2 YYNGEE. The CDR3 spans 15 residues. The V gene end was trimmed by 4 bases and the J gene end by 3 bases; junction bases not matched to a gene: 9. The CDR3 is CASSNSGSLLYEQYF. CDR3 nucleotide sequence: TGTGCCAGCAGCAACAGCGGGAGTCTCCTCTACGAGCAGTACTTC.

This clonotype has only a few counts. The CDR3 nucleotides read TGTGCCAGCAGTTCAAAGGTTGGGGACAGTGGATCTCAGCCCCAGCATTTT. Its protein product is CASSSKVGDSGSQPQHF. The V call is TRBV6-2 or TRBV6-3, the J call TRBJ1-5, with 7 bases fitting TRBD1. V lost 4 bases, J lost 6 bases, and 15 bases stayed unmatched. From germline, CDR1 is MNHEY and CDR2 SVGEGT. This CDR3 has 17 residues.

The V gene is TRBV7-9, the J gene TRBJ2-1; possible D gene TRBD1, 6 bases. This CDR3 spans 14 amino acids. Germline V gene data show CDR1 as SEHNR and CDR2 as FQNEAQ (reference sequence). V gave up 7 bases and J gave up 4 bases, with 14 bases separating them. In DNA form, the CDR3 reads TGTGCCAGCACCCGCATAGGACAGTACAATGAGCAGTTCTTC. This encodes CASTRIGQYNEQFF.

The rearrangement uses TRBV12-3 or TRBV12-4 and TRBJ2-3; D remains ambiguous. V shed 2 bases and J shed 0 bases, with 18 bases lying between them. This CDR3 spans 18 amino acids. The DNA for the CDR3 is TGTGCCAGCAGTTTATTGGCCAACAGCCTTTCTAGCACAGATACGCAGTATTTT. As protein: CASSLLANSLSSTDTQYF.

This chain joins TRBV3-1 and TRBJ2-7; D ambiguous. Germline CDR1 and CDR2: LGHDT and YNNKEL (reference sequence). The CDR3 loop spans 13 amino acids. V lost 1 base, J lost 6 bases, and 10 bases lay in between. CDR3 bases: TGTGCCAGCAGCCAAGTTCTTCAACGCGAGCAGTACTTC. It codes for CASSQVLQREQYF.

This rearrangement joins TRBV29-1 to TRBJ2-7; the D gene is possibly TRBD1 (6 bases). Germline CDR1 and CDR2: SQVTM and ANQGSEA. With 3 bases removed from V and 6 bases from J, the gap between germline ends came to 15 bases. The CDR3 is 13 residues long. For the CDR3, the DNA is TGCAGCGTTGAGGAACAGGGTGGGCTCGAGCAGTACTTC. Amino acid sequence: CSVEEQGGLEQYF.

This clonotype came up a few times. V is TRBV4-3 and J is TRBJ2-1; a weak D match, TRBD1 (6 bases). CDR1 is LGHNA and CDR2 is YSLEER in the germline V gene. V lost 4 bases, J lost 7 bases, and 14 bases lay in between. This CDR3 comprises 14 residues. The CDR3 DNA follows: TGCGCCAGCAGCCTAATCTTAGGGACAAATGAGCAGTTCTTC. Protein product: CASSLILGTNEQFF.

The chain employs TRBV6-5 and TRBJ1-3; D is uncertain. This CDR3 region has 12 residues. Trimming left V 4 bases short and J 7 bases short, with 8 bases between. Germline V lookup: CDR1 MNHEY, CDR2 SVGAGI. The CDR3 sequence: CASSSYGNTIYF. The CDR3 region has the DNA TGTGCCAGCAGTTCGTATGGGAACACCATATATTTT.

Of note for this clonotype: The germline gene is not matched at one end of the junction; a read error may be the cause. The rearrangement uses TRBV12-3 or TRBV12-4 and TRBJ2-2; maybe TRBD2 (5 bases). This CDR3 has 18 amino acids. The CDR3 here is CTSCLGLDAGVNTGELFF. The CDR3 DNA reads TGTACCAGCTGTTTAGGTCTAGATGCGGGTGTGAACACCGGGGAGCTGTTTTTT.

In this sample, this clonotype turned up many times. The chain carries TRBV29-1 and TRBJ2-7, with D perhaps being TRBD1 or TRBD2 (6 bases each). V was pared by 3 bases and J by 5 bases, with 11 bases between. Per germline, CDR1 SQVTM and CDR2 ANQGSEA. CDR3 length equals 12 residues. CDR3 coding DNA: TGCAGCGTTGAGCCCGGGGGCGACGAGCAGTACTTC. Its translation: CSVEPGGDEQYF.

CDR3 sequence reads: CASSFEGRNIQYF. CDR3 nucleotide sequence: TGTGCCAGCAGCTTCGAGGGACGAAACATTCAGTACTTC. The chain is built from TRBV11-1 and TRBJ2-4; D could derive from TRBD1 or TRBD2 (5 bases each). Germline assignment: CDR1 SGHAT and CDR2 FQDESV (reference sequence). This CDR3 comprises 13 residues. V lost 3 bases and J lost 6, with 9 bases in between.

At least ten counts were recorded for this clonotype. The chain carries TRBV7-7 and TRBJ2-2, with D possibly matching TRBD2 (6 bases). The CDR3 spans 14 residues. Germline-derived CDR1 and CDR2 are SSHAT and FNYEAQ (reference sequence). CDR3 protein: CASGRWAGTGELFF. In nucleotides, the CDR3 is TGTGCTAGCGGCCGTTGGGCGGGCACCGGGGAGCTGTTTTTT.